This TCR beta chain derives from a study of blood T cells in healthy people across ages. Notes on the study in general: Shifts in expanded clonotypes may have been confounded by donor CMV status, which was unknown. Whereas aged donors had fewer naive CD4+ cells, long-lived donors had more of them and higher diversity.

V dropped 2 bases and J dropped 1 base, with 14 bases sitting between them. Germline lookup yields CDR1 SGHVS and CDR2 FQNEAQ. There are 16 residues in the CDR3. The extraction recovered at least 5 micrograms of total RNA per sample. Together with a sample-barcoded 5' primer, a J-beta primer mix was included in a second PCR lasting about 7 to 12 cycles. Samples each returned at least 2.5 million CDR3-containing paired-end reads. MiXCR, run by TCRdb on the 5' RACE reads, gives a single entry per CDR3 protein. The sample lists roughly 730,000 distinct CDR3 sequences; 56% were seen once. With respect to this clonotype: Its cognate antigen is unknown.

Sequenced input: blood. The chain couples TRBV7-8 to TRBJ2-5; D is possibly TRBD2 (5 bases). The receptor's source is a man aged 40-55 years in good health. CDR3 sequence (DNA): TGTGCCAGCAGCTTAAAGAGGGTAGGCGCCCAAGAGACCCAGTACTTC. This sequence encodes CASSLKRVGAQETQYF.